The 17 T cell receptor beta chains listed next were all sequenced from one sample in a study of T cells in localized non-small cell lung cancer. Some clones are missing from TCRdb's copy, which holds only in-frame ones; the method was immunoSEQ multiplex PCR. In the table there are about 41,000 clones, approximately 80% of which are singletons. The specimen comprised PBMCs, sampled before any cancer treatment. Every receptor here comes from a man aged 40 to 69 with stage II lung adenocarcinoma.

The chain has TRBV19 and TRBJ2-1; 10 bases agree with TRBD2. The CDR3 is made up of 18 amino acids. Germline assignment: CDR1 LNHDA and CDR2 SQIVND (reference sequence). V was clipped by 3 bases and J by 6 bases; unmatched bases: 14. DNA of the CDR3: TGTGCCAGTAGTATCAGCCTAGCGGGAGTCCCGGATGGCAATGAGCAGTTCTTC. Its translation: CASSISLAGVPDGNEQFF. The full variable domain, rest sourced from reference TRBV19 and TRBJ2-1, is DGGITQSPKYLFRKEGQNVTLSCEQNLNHDAMYWYRQDPGQGLRLIYYSQIVNDFQKGDIAEGYSVSREKKESFPLTVTSAQKNPTAFYLCASSISLAGVPDGNEQFFGPGTRLTVL.

This chain connects TRBV6-6 to TRBJ2-7, with D uncertain. V shed 6 bases and J shed 4 bases, with 10 bases lying between them. Per germline, CDR1 MNHNY and CDR2 SVGAGI (reference sequence). The CDR3 covers 12 residues. The CDR3, as DNA: TGTGCCAGCAGCACACCTACGTACGAGCAGTACTTC. Its translation: CASSTPTYEQYF.

The chain employs TRBV27 and TRBJ2-1; the D is unclear. The CDR3 is made up of 13 amino acids. Germline V lookup: CDR1 MNHEY, CDR2 SMNVEV (reference sequence). Between the trimmed V and J ends, which lost 3 bases and 3 bases, there was a span of 6 bases. The CDR3 here is CASSLYRYNEQFF. The CDR3 DNA sequence: TGTGCCAGCAGTTTGTATCGCTACAATGAGCAGTTCTTC.

The rearrangement links TRBV7-9 to TRBJ2-3, with TRBD2 identical over 7 bases. The trim removed 1 base at V and 4 bases at J, leaving 8 bases unmatched. In germline, CDR1 is SEHNR, CDR2 FQNEAQ (reference sequence). This CDR3 comprises 16 residues. CDR3 loop: CASSLVTSENPDTQYF. In DNA, the CDR3 is TGTGCCAGCAGCTTAGTTACTAGCGAGAATCCAGATACGCAGTATTTT.

The V call is TRBV14, the J call TRBJ1-2, with D hard to call. The CDR3 totals 15 residues. The V and J ends lost 1 base and 8 bases respectively, with 17 bases between them. Germline V CDR1 and CDR2: SGHDN, FVKESK. CDR3 sequence: CASSQGLEAVGGYTF. CDR3 sequence (DNA): TGTGCCAGCAGCCAAGGTCTCGAAGCCGTTGGCGGCTACACCTTC.

The chain uses TRBV19 and TRBJ2-5, with TRBD1 identical over 7 bases. This CDR3 contains 15 residues. V gave up 5 bases and J gave up 4 bases; unmatched junction bases: 10. Germline CDR1 and CDR2: LNHDA and SQIVND (reference sequence). The DNA of the CDR3 is TGTGCCAGTAGTGGCGAGACAGGGCTAAGAGAGACCCAGTACTTC. This codes for CASSGETGLRETQYF.

In this sample, this clone turned up a few times. V usage is TRBV7-6 and J usage is TRBJ2-1; 8 positions agree with TRBD1. The germline V gene encodes CDR1 SGHVS and CDR2 FNYEAQ. The V and J ends lost 5 bases and 6 bases, in that order; junction bases with no gene match: 6. The CDR3 has 14 residues. DNA of the CDR3: TGTGCCAGCAGCCCCGTTACAGGGGGCAATGAGCAGTTCTTC. Translating it yields CASSPVTGGNEQFF.

The chain carries TRBV6-6 and TRBJ2-5; TRBD2 agrees at 10 bases. J gave up 5 bases and V 4 bases, and 10 bases lay outside the gene matches. The CDR3 has 16 amino acids. The germline V gene encodes CDR1 MNHNY and CDR2 SVGAGI (reference sequence). The chain's CDR3 is CASSSPGLAARETQYF. In DNA form, the CDR3 reads TGTGCCAGCAGTTCCCCTGGACTAGCGGCCCGGGAGACCCAGTACTTC.

The chain couples TRBV15 to TRBJ2-4, with TRBD1 matching 12 bases. CDR1 and CDR2 from the germline V gene are LNHNV and YYDKDF (reference sequence). CDR3 length equals 15 residues. The ends lost 2 bases at V and 16 bases at J; junction bases unmatched: 12. CDR3 bases: TGTGCCACCAGCAGATCCATCATGGGGGACAGGGGGCGATACTTC. Amino acids: CATSRSIMGDRGRYF. The full variable domain, its missing parts supplied by reference TRBV15 and TRBJ2-4, is DAMVIQNPRYQVTQFGKPVTLSCSQTLNHNVMYWYQQKSSQAPKLLFHYYDKDFNNEADTPDNFQSRRPNTSFCFLDIRSPGLGDTAMYLCATSRSIMGDRGRYFGAGTRLSVL.

The chain's CDR3 is CASSQDEQPFSYGYTF. The CDR3 bases are TGCGCCAGCAGCCAAGATGAACAGCCTTTTAGCTATGGCTACACCTTC. This chain joins TRBV4-3 and TRBJ1-2; the D is unclear. CDR1 and CDR2 from the germline V gene are LGHNA and YSLEER. The CDR3 spans 16 residues. V gave up 0 bases and J gave up 4 bases, with 15 bases separating them.

The rearrangement uses TRBV4-1 and TRBJ2-5, with 7 bases identical to TRBD2. Germline V CDR1 and CDR2: MGHRA, YSYEKL. CDR3 length equals 15 residues. J gave up 4 bases and V 4 bases, and 9 bases lay outside the gene matches. The chain's CDR3 is CASSPQEGGTETQYF. CDR3 nucleotides: TGCGCCAGCAGCCCTCAGGAGGGAGGGACAGAGACCCAGTACTTC.

The rearrangement links TRBV28 to TRBJ2-4; D not resolved. This CDR3 has 15 residues. Trimming removed 5 bases at V and 0 bases at J, with 11 bases between. The V gene's germline CDR1 is MDHEN and CDR2 SYDVKM. The CDR3: CASSKGLLAKNIQYF. The CDR3 bases are TGTGCCAGCAGTAAGGGCCTACTAGCCAAAAACATTCAGTACTTC.

The V and J genes are TRBV7-8 and TRBJ2-1, with 8 bases identical to TRBD2. The CDR3 runs to 14 residues. Germline V gene sequence: CDR1 SGHVS, CDR2 FQNEAQ. After removal of 5 bases from V and 7 bases from J, the junction contained 7 bases not matched to a gene. CDR3 in amino acids: CASSTSGGRNEQFF. In DNA form, the CDR3 reads TGTGCCAGCAGCACTTCGGGGGGGCGGAATGAGCAGTTCTTC.

The V call is TRBV2, the J call TRBJ1-6, with D hard to call. Germline V CDR1 and CDR2: SNHLY, FYNNEI. CDR3 length: 15 amino acids. V was pared by 6 bases and J by 9 bases, with 18 bases between. CDR3 protein: CASSFVSSGGSPLHF. The CDR3 region has the DNA TGTGCCAGCAGCTTCGTGAGTAGTGGTGGTTCACCCCTCCACTTT.

This clone occurred a few times. The chain joins TRBV29-1 to TRBJ1-2; 7 nucleotides match TRBD1. Losses at the gene ends were 8 bases for V and 4 bases for J; bases not matched to a gene: 4. The CDR3 extends over 11 amino acids. From germline, CDR1 is SQVTM and CDR2 ANQGSEA. The CDR3 DNA is TGCAGCACAGGGGAGGGCTATGGCTACACCTTC. It translates to CSTGEGYGYTF.

The genes are TRBV12-5 and TRBJ1-1, with D possibly being TRBD1 (5 bases). V lost 0 bases and J 6 bases, leaving 20 bases between the germline ends. Germline V gives CDR1 LGHNT, CDR2 FRNRAP. This CDR3 region has 17 residues. This chain's CDR3 is CASGLVVGRLVGAEAFF. Here the CDR3 DNA reads TGTGCTAGTGGTTTGGTAGTGGGTCGGCTCGTGGGGGCTGAAGCTTTCTTT.

The chain combines TRBV9 with TRBJ1-5, with D possibly being TRBD1 (5 bases). V lost 6 bases, J lost 0 bases, and 13 bases lay in between. There are 15 residues in the CDR3. The germline V gene encodes CDR1 SGDLS and CDR2 YYNGEE. CDR3 amino acids: CASTRTGNSNQPQHF. The CDR3 region has the DNA TGTGCCAGCACCCGAACAGGAAATAGCAATCAGCCCCAGCATTTT.